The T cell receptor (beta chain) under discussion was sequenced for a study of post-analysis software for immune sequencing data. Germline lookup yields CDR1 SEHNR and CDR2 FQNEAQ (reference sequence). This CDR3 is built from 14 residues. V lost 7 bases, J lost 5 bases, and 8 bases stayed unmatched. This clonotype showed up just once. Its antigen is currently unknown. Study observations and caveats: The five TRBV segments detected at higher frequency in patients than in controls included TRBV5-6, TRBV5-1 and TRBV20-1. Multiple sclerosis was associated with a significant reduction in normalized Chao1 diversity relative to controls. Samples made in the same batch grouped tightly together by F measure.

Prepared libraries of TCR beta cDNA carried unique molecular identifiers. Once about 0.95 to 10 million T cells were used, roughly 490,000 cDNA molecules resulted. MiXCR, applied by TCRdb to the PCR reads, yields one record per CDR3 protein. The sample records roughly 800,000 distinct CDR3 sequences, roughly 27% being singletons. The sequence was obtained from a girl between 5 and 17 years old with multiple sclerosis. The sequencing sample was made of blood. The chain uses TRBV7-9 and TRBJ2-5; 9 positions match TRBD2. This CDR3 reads CASTRPSGGETQYF. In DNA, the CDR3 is TGTGCCAGCACCCGACCGAGCGGGGGGGAGACCCAGTACTTC.